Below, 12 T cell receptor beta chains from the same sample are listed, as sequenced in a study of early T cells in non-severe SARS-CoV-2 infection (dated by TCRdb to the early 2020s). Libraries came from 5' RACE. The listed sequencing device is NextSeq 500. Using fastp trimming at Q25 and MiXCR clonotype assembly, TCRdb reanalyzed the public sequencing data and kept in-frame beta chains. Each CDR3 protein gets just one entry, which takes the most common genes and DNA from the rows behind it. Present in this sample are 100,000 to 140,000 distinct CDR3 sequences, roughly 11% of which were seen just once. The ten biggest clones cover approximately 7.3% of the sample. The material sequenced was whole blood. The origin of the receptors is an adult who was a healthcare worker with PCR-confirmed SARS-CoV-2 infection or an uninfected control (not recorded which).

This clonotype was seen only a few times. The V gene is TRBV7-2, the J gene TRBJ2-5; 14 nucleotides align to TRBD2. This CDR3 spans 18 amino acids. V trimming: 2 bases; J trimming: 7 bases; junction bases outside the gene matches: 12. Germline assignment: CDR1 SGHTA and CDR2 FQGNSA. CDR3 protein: CASSLSGTSGRGRGTQYF. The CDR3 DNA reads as TGTGCCAGCAGCTTATCCGGGACTAGCGGGAGAGGGCGTGGGACCCAGTACTTC.

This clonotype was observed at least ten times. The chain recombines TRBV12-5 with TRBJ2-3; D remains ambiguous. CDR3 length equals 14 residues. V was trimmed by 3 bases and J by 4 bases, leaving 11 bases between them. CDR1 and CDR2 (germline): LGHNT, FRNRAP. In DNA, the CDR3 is TGTGCTAGTGGTTTTGGCGGTGGGGCAGATACGCAGTATTTT. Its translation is CASGFGGGADTQYF.

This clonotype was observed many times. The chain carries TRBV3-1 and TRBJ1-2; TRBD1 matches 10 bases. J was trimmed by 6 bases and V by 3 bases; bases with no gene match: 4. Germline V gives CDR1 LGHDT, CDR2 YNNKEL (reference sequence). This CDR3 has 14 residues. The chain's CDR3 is CASSQRDRGNGYTF. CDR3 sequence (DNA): TGTGCCAGCAGCCAGAGGGACAGGGGAAATGGCTACACCTTC.

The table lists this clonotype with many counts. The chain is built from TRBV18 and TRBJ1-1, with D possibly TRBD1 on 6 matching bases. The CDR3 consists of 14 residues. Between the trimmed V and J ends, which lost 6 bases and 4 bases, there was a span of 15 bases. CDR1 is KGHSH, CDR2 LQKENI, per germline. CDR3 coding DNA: TGTGCCAGCTCCCCTCTGGGGGCGCCCACTGAAGCTTTCTTT. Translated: CASSPLGAPTEAFF.

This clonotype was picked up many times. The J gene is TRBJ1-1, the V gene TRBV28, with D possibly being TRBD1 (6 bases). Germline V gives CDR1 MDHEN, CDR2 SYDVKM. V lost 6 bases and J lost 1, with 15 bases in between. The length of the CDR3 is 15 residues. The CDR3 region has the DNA TGTGCCAGCAGCCCACGACAGGATGGGAACACTGAAGCTTTCTTT. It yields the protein CASSPRQDGNTEAFF.

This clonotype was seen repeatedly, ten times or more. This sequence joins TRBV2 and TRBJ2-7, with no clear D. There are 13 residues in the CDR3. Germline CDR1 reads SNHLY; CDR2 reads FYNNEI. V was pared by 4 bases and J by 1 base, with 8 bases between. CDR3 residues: CASSVAGSYEQYF. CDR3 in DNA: TGTGCCAGCAGTGTTGCAGGATCCTACGAGCAGTACTTC.

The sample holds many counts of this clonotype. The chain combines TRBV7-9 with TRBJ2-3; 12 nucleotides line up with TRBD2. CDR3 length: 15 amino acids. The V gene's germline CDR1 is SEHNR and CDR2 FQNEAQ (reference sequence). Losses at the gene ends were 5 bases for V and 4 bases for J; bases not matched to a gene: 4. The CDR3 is CASSGGLAGSDTQYF. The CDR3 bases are TGTGCCAGCAGCGGAGGACTAGCGGGATCAGATACGCAGTATTTT.

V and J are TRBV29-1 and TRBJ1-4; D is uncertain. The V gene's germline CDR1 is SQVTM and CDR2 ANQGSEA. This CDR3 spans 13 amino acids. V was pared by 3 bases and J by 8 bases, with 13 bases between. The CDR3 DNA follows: TGCAGCGTTGAGACCGCCACGGGGGAAAAACTGTTTTTT. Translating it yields CSVETATGEKLFF.

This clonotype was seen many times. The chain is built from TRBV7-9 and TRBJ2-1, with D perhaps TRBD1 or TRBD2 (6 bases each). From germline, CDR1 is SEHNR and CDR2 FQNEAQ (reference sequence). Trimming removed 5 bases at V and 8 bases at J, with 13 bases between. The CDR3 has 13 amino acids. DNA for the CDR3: TGTGCCAGCAGCGCACAAGGGGGGTATGAGCAGTTCTTC. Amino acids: CASSAQGGYEQFF.

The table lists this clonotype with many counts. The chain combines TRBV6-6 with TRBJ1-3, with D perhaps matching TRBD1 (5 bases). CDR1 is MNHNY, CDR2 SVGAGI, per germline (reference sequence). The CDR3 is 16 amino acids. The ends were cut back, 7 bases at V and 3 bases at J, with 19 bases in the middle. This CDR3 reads CASKGTGDVYGNTIYF. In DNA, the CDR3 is TGTGCCAGCAAAGGGACTGGGGATGTTTATGGAAACACCATATATTTT.

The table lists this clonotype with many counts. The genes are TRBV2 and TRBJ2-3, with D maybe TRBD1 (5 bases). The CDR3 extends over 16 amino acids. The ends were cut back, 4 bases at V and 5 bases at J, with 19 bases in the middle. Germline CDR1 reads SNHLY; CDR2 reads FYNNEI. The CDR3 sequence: CASSGLVGPFGDTQYF. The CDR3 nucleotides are TGTGCCAGCAGTGGTCTTGTGGGGCCGTTTGGAGATACGCAGTATTTT.

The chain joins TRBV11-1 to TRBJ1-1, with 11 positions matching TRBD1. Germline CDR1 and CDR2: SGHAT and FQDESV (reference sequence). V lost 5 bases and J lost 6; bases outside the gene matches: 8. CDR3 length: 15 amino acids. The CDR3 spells CASSARGQGASEAFF. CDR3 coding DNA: TGTGCCAGCAGCGCACGCGGACAGGGGGCATCTGAAGCTTTCTTT.